The 29 T cell receptor beta chains in this list originate from one sample, sequenced in a study of shared clonotypes between healthy human individuals. TCRdb's table, derived via immunoSEQ multiplex PCR, lists solely in-frame clones and lacks some. The sample shows about 980,000 clones, around three quarters of them seen only once. Sequences were obtained from memory CD4+ T cells sorted from blood. Regarding subset: CD45RA-negative fraction. The receptors come from a man aged 18 to 30 in good health.

The chain recombines TRBV6-1 with TRBJ2-1; D may correspond to TRBD1 or TRBD2 (5 bases each). Germline V gene lookup returns CDR1 MNHNS and CDR2 SASEGT. CDR3 size: 14 residues. V was clipped by 7 bases and J by 10 bases, with 20 bases between them. The CDR3 sequence: CASTLPGPQKEQFF. The CDR3 region has the DNA TGTGCCAGCACCCTCCCGGGACCACAGAAAGAGCAGTTCTTC.

V and J are TRBV6-5 and TRBJ1-2; possible D gene TRBD1, 5 bases. The CDR3 extends over 15 amino acids. V shed 2 bases and J shed 3 bases, with 13 bases lying between them. Germline CDR1 and CDR2: MNHEY and SVGAGI. The CDR3 here is CASSYQDGGDYGYTF. Written as DNA, the CDR3 is TGTGCCAGCAGTTACCAAGACGGGGGGGACTATGGCTACACCTTC.

This chain joins TRBV6-5 and TRBJ1-6; D might be TRBD1 (5 bases). The CDR3 is 14 residues long. The germline CDR1 and CDR2 sequences are MNHEY and SVGAGI. Trimming stripped 4 bases from V and 9 bases from J, with 13 bases between. CDR3 coding DNA: TGTGCCAGCAGTTCGACGGGGCCTGCTTCACCCCTCCACTTT. Amino acid sequence: CASSSTGPASPLHF.

The chain combines TRBV7-9 with TRBJ2-2; D is unresolved. This CDR3 is 14 amino acids long. Germline CDR1 SEHNR, CDR2 FQNEAQ (reference sequence). Between the trimmed V and J ends, which lost 6 bases and 3 bases, there was a span of 11 bases. The CDR3: CASSQMTDTGELFF. CDR3 nucleotides: TGTGCCAGCAGTCAAATGACCGACACCGGGGAGCTGTTTTTT.

The chain couples TRBV28 to TRBJ1-5; D uncertain. CDR1 MDHEN and CDR2 SYDVKM come from the germline V gene. Between the trimmed V and J ends, which lost 3 bases and 3 bases, there was a span of 15 bases. This CDR3 is 16 amino acids long. Written as DNA, the CDR3 is TGTGCCAGCAGTTTTAGGTTTGGGGTGATCAATCAGCCCCAGCATTTT. Translated: CASSFRFGVINQPQHF. The variable domain in full, completed from reference TRBV28 and TRBJ1-5, reads DVKVTQSSRYLVKRTGEKVFLECVQDMDHENMFWYRQDPGLGLRLIYFSYDVKMKEKGDIPEGYSVSREKKERFSLILESASTNQTSMYLCASSFRFGVINQPQHFGDGTRLSIL.

Written as DNA, the CDR3 is TGTGCCAGCAGTTTTTGGGAGACCAATCAGCCCCAGCATTTT. Translated: CASSFWETNQPQHF. This chain connects TRBV28 to TRBJ1-5; D unresolved. CDR3 length: 14 residues. V was cut by 3 bases and J by 3 bases, with 9 bases left in between. CDR1 and CDR2 (germline): MDHEN, SYDVKM.

The chain links TRBV7-2 to TRBJ2-1, with 8 bases identical to TRBD2. The length of the CDR3 is 16 residues. The V and J ends lost 3 bases and 4 bases, in that order; junction bases with no gene match: 8. Per the germline V gene, CDR1 is SGHTA and CDR2 is FQGNSA. CDR3: CASSFSGLAPYNEQFF. In DNA, the CDR3 is TGTGCCAGCAGCTTTTCTGGACTAGCCCCTTACAATGAGCAGTTCTTC.

The rearrangement joins TRBV30 to TRBJ2-1; D is ambiguous. Germline lookup yields CDR1 GTSNPN and CDR2 SVGIG (reference sequence). The V gene lost 4 bases and the J gene lost 0 bases, with 10 bases spanning the gap. CDR3 length: 14 residues. The DNA of the CDR3 is TGTGCCTGGACCGGCGAAAACTCCTACAATGAGCAGTTCTTC. It encodes CAWTGENSYNEQFF. Full variable domain (missing parts from reference TRBV30 and TRBJ2-1): SQTIHQWPATLVQPVGSPLSLECTVEGTSNPNLYWYRQAAGRGLQLLFYSVGIGQISSEVPQNLSASRPQDRQFILSSKKLLLSDSGFYLCAWTGENSYNEQFFGPGTRLTVL.

On this clone: Additional DNA sequences in this sample encode the identical CDR3. The chain combines TRBV7-2 with TRBJ2-7, with D hard to call. CDR1 SGHTA and CDR2 FQGNSA come from the germline V gene. V was trimmed by 5 bases and J by 0 bases, leaving 2 bases between them. The CDR3 sequence is 11 residues long. CDR3 in amino acids: CASSRSYEQYF. The CDR3 coding sequence is TGTGCCAGCAGCCGCTCCTACGAGCAGTACTTC.

The chain couples TRBV29-1 to TRBJ2-7; 12 bases are a match to TRBD1. V shed 8 bases, J shed 6 bases, and the junction held 11 bases outside the gene matches. The CDR3 has 14 residues. Germline V gene sequence: CDR1 SQVTM, CDR2 ANQGSEA. The CDR3 nucleotides read TGCAGCACAACCTCCGGGACAGGGGGCATCGAGCAGTACTTC. Its translation: CSTTSGTGGIEQYF.

This rearrangement joins TRBV30 to TRBJ2-2; TRBD2 is a possible D gene (5 bases). Germline V CDR1 and CDR2: GTSNPN, SVGIG (reference sequence). The V and J ends lost 3 bases and 4 bases respectively, with 9 bases between them. The CDR3 totals 13 residues. The CDR3 here is CAWSLTSTGELFF. CDR3 nucleotides: TGTGCCTGGAGCCTAACTAGCACCGGGGAGCTGTTTTTT.

A word on this clone: Other DNA sequences of this sample code for an identical CDR3. The rearrangement uses TRBV6-1 and TRBJ1-6; D is unclear. Trimming left V 2 bases short and J 7 bases short, with 9 bases between. The CDR3 is made up of 14 amino acids. From germline, CDR1 is MNHNS and CDR2 SASEGT. DNA for the CDR3: TGTGCCAGCAGTGAACTAGGAGGAAATTCACCCCTCCACTTT. Its translation: CASSELGGNSPLHF.

This sequence joins TRBV10-1 and TRBJ1-4, with D possibly matching TRBD1 (5 bases). V was clipped by 3 bases and J by 10 bases, with 12 bases between them. Looked up from germline, CDR1 is WNHNN and CDR2 is SYGVQD (reference sequence). The CDR3 has 13 amino acids. CDR3 DNA: TGCGCCAGCAGTGATGCTAGCGGGGGAAAACTGTTTTTT. It codes for CASSDASGGKLFF.

V and J are TRBV7-8 and TRBJ2-2; 7 nucleotides align to TRBD1. The CDR3 totals 15 residues. Germline CDR1 is SGHVS and CDR2 is FQNEAQ. V was clipped by 2 bases and J by 6 bases; unmatched bases: 6. In nucleotides, the CDR3 is TGTGCCAGCAGCTTACGGGGACAGAGGGCCGGGGAGCTGTTTTTT. This translates into CASSLRGQRAGELFF.

V is TRBV4-1 and J is TRBJ2-5; D is unclear. This CDR3 is built from 13 residues. V gave up 1 base and J gave up 5 bases, with 8 bases separating them. Germline CDR1 reads MGHRA; CDR2 reads YSYEKL. CDR3 amino acids: CASSQARGETQYF. The CDR3 nucleotides are TGCGCCAGCAGCCAAGCTCGTGGCGAGACCCAGTACTTC.

This clone was detected once. The chain is built from TRBV11-2 and TRBJ1-1; 7 nucleotides match TRBD1. CDR3 length: 15 amino acids. Looked up from germline, CDR1 is SGHAT and CDR2 is FQNNGV. The trim removed 4 bases at V and 0 bases at J, leaving 5 bases unmatched. The DNA of the CDR3 is TGTGCCAGCAGCTCCCGACAGGGAATGAACACTGAAGCTTTCTTT. Translated: CASSSRQGMNTEAFF. Combining the CDR3 with reference TRBV11-2 and TRBJ1-1 gives the whole variable domain EAGVAQSPRYKIIEKRQSVAFWCNPISGHATLYWYQQILGQGPKLLIQFQNNGVVDDSQLPKDRFSAERLKGVDSTLKIQPAKLEDSAVYLCASSSRQGMNTEAFFGQGTRLTVV.

This chain joins TRBV2 and TRBJ1-2, with D perhaps matching TRBD1 (6 bases). Trimming pared 5 bases from V and 2 bases from J, leaving 9 bases between. The germline CDR1 and CDR2 sequences are SNHLY and FYNNEI. This CDR3 contains 13 residues. CDR3 in DNA: TGTGCCAGCAGTCTCGACAGGAACTATGGCTACACCTTC. Amino acids: CASSLDRNYGYTF.

This clone has just a few counts. The gene calls are TRBV2 and TRBJ2-7; no definite D call. Between the trimmed V and J ends, which lost 1 base and 2 bases, there was a span of 9 bases. CDR3 length: 14 amino acids. Germline V CDR1 and CDR2: SNHLY, FYNNEI. DNA of the CDR3: TGTGCCAGCAGTGAAGACTACTCCCCCTACGAGCAGTACTTC. Translated, it gives CASSEDYSPYEQYF.

The J gene is TRBJ2-3, the V gene TRBV10-3; 15 bases fit TRBD2. V lost 6 bases and J lost 6; bases outside the gene matches: 4. Per the germline V gene, CDR1 is ENHRY and CDR2 is SYGVKD. The CDR3 loop spans 15 amino acids. CDR3 sequence: CAIRGLAGGGDTQYF. Written as DNA, the CDR3 is TGTGCCATCAGGGGACTAGCGGGAGGTGGGGATACGCAGTATTTT.

This clone was detected only once. V usage is TRBV10-3 and J usage is TRBJ2-4; the match to TRBD1 covers 11 bases. Germline-derived CDR1 and CDR2 are ENHRY and SYGVKD. V was pared by 3 bases and J by 0 bases, with 4 bases of the junction left unmatched. CDR3 length: 17 residues. The DNA for the CDR3 is TGTGCCATCAGTGACCCTGGACAGGGGGCAGCCAAAAACATTCAGTACTTC. It encodes CAISDPGQGAAKNIQYF.

This chain connects TRBV5-1 to TRBJ2-1; 11 bases agree with TRBD2. Germline CDR1 reads SGHRS; CDR2 reads YFSETQ. This CDR3 region has 15 residues. Losses at the gene ends were 2 bases for V and 6 bases for J; bases not matched to a gene: 4. The CDR3: CASSFTSGGFNEQFF. The CDR3, as DNA: TGCGCCAGCAGCTTCACTAGCGGGGGCTTCAATGAGCAGTTCTTC.

The chain links TRBV2 to TRBJ1-4; the D gene is possibly TRBD1 (6 bases). The germline gives CDR1 SNHLY, CDR2 FYNNEI. CDR3 length equals 13 residues. V lost 4 bases and J lost 7, with 10 bases in between. CDR3 region: CASSARQAEKLFF. CDR3 in DNA: TGTGCCAGCAGTGCCCGACAGGCTGAAAAACTGTTTTTT.

The chain links TRBV5-1 to TRBJ1-6, with D maybe TRBD1 (5 bases). Germline-derived CDR1 and CDR2 are SGHRS and YFSETQ. The CDR3 has 15 amino acids. Trimming removed 4 bases from V and 4 bases from J, with 12 bases in between. The CDR3 protein is CASSTRDGYNSPLHF. CDR3 in DNA: TGCGCCAGCAGCACCCGGGACGGATATAATTCACCCCTCCACTTT.

This chain joins TRBV18 and TRBJ1-1; perhaps TRBD1 as D (5 bases). CDR1 and CDR2 from the germline V gene are KGHSH and LQKENI. The CDR3 sequence is 15 residues long. V lost 0 bases, J lost 4 bases, and 12 bases lay in between. Here the CDR3 reads CASSPPAGWGTEAFF. In DNA form, the CDR3 reads TGTGCCAGCTCACCACCGGCAGGGTGGGGCACTGAAGCTTTCTTT.

V gene TRBV6-6 combines with J gene TRBJ2-7; D gene unclear. The CDR3 is 15 amino acids. CDR1 is MNHNY, CDR2 SVGAGI, per germline (reference sequence). V was trimmed by 6 bases and J by 2 bases, leaving 17 bases between them. CDR3 in DNA: TGTGCCAGCAGGACCGAGGCTGGTGGGGCCTACGAGCAGTACTTC. It is translated as CASRTEAGGAYEQYF.

V usage is TRBV7-8 and J usage is TRBJ2-7; D uncertain. The V end was cut by 2 bases, the J end by 6 bases, with 11 bases between. Germline CDR1 SGHVS, CDR2 FQNEAQ. This CDR3 is built from 13 residues. The CDR3 sequence is CASSLLNTVEQYF. CDR3 in DNA: TGTGCCAGCAGCTTACTTAACACAGTCGAGCAGTACTTC.

V is TRBV4-3 and J is TRBJ2-3; 10 bases fit TRBD2. The CDR3 loop spans 18 amino acids. Germline loops: CDR1 LGHNA, CDR2 YSLEER. Losses at the gene ends were 0 bases for V and 5 bases for J; bases not matched to a gene: 11. As DNA, the CDR3 is TGCGCCAGCAGCCAAGATCGGGCTAGCGGGAGTGGGGGAGATACGCAGTATTTT. Its protein product is CASSQDRASGSGGDTQYF.

This clone was found a few times. The chain carries TRBV28 and TRBJ1-2; a weak D match, TRBD1 (5 bases). With 1 base removed from V and 7 bases from J, the gap between germline ends came to 10 bases. The CDR3 covers 13 residues. The germline V gene encodes CDR1 MDHEN and CDR2 SYDVKM. The CDR3: CASSLSGTIGYTF. The CDR3 region has the DNA TGTGCCAGCAGTTTATCCGGGACGATTGGCTACACCTTC.

The J gene is TRBJ2-2, the V gene TRBV7-2; the match to TRBD2 covers 7 bases. The germline V gene has CDR1 SGHTA and CDR2 FQGNSA. V lost 5 bases, J lost 7 bases, and 13 bases stayed unmatched. The CDR3 spans 16 residues. DNA of the CDR3: TGTGCCAGCAGCATACTAGCGCCTGGAGCGGGCGGGGAGCTGTTTTTT. The encoded protein is CASSILAPGAGGELFF. The full variable domain, completed using reference TRBV7-2 and TRBJ2-2, is GAGVSQSPSNKVTEKGKDVELRCDPISGHTALYWYRQSLGQGLEFLIYFQGNSAPDKSGLPSDRFSAERTGGSVSTLTIQRTQQEDSAVYLCASSILAPGAGGELFFGEGSRLTVL.